This T cell receptor (beta chain) was profiled in a study of blood T cell repertoires in COVID-19. Per the germline V gene, CDR1 is LGHNA and CDR2 is YNFKEQ. The CDR3 totals 18 residues. With 3 bases clipped from V and 1 base from J, the junction kept 7 bases outside the gene matches. In the original workflow: Reference gene primer amplification in the assay estimated nucleated cell counts. Produced via immunoSEQ multiplex PCR; TCRdb's table is partial and in-frame only. Clone size and the V and J calls come from that table; the DNA yielded D and trimming. The sample yields roughly 100,000 clones, more than 75% seen once.

This clonotype originated in a man between 65 and 85 years old with acute or convalescent COVID-19. The source material was peripheral blood. This rearrangement joins TRBV4-2 to TRBJ2-2, with 11 bases lining up with TRBD2. The CDR3, as DNA: TGTGCCAGCAGCCAGGATATAGCGGGGGGGCTGAACACCGGGGAGCTGTTTTTT. Encoded protein: CASSQDIAGGLNTGELFF.